This T cell receptor beta chain was sequenced for a study of blood T cell repertoires in COVID-19. Looking at the study overall: Acute-phase and convalescent COVID-19 samples originated in the United States, Italy and Spain. T cells, B-cell-depleted T cells, or PBMCs provided the cDNA or gDNA that served as material.

This CDR3 has 14 residues. The V gene end was trimmed by 4 bases and the J gene end by 2 bases; junction bases not matched to a gene: 1. Germline CDR1 and CDR2: MRHNA and SNTAGT. Original processing methods: From reference gene primer amplification, estimates of nucleated cell counts were derived. The assay was immunoSEQ multiplex PCR, and TCRdb's table has in-frame clones only and misses some. V, J and clone size are those of that table, while D and trimming were read from the DNA. The sample lists about 140,000 clones; 65% to 80% were seen once. The chain is built from TRBV6-4 and TRBJ2-1; 8 bases align to TRBD2. The material sequenced was peripheral blood. The origin of this receptor is a man in his 60s with acute or convalescent COVID-19. The CDR3 DNA is TGTGCCAGCAGTGCGGGAGGGCCCTACAATGAGCAGTTCTTC. Translation: CASSAGGPYNEQFF.